The entry below gives a single T cell receptor beta chain sequence along with its context. Profiled with immunoSEQ multiplex PCR; TCRdb holds only in-frame clones, not every one. This table holds under 200,000 clones, over 70% found once. This specimen belongs to a study of blood T cell repertoires in COVID-19. The CDR3 spans 12 residues. V gave up 4 bases and J gave up 8 bases; unmatched junction bases: 0. Specimen: peripheral blood. The receptor was isolated from a man in his sixties with acute or convalescent COVID-19. The rearrangement uses TRBV12-3 or TRBV12-4 and TRBJ2-3; 10 bases align to TRBD2. The CDR3 spells CASSSSGGTQYF. CDR3 nucleotides: TGTGCCAGCAGTTCTAGCGGGGGTACGCAGTATTTT.